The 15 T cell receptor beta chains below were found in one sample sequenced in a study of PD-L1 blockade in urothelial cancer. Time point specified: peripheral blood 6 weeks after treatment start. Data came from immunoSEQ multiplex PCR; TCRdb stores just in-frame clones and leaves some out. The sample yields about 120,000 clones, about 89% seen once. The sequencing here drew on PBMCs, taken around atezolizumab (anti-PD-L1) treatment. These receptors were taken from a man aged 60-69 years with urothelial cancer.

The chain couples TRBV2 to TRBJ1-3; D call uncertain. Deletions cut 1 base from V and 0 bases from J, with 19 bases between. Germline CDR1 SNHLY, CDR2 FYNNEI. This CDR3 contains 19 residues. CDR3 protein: CASSEEPFGLQSSGNTIYF. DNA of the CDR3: TGTGCCAGCAGTGAAGAACCCTTCGGACTCCAAAGCTCTGGAAACACCATATATTTT.

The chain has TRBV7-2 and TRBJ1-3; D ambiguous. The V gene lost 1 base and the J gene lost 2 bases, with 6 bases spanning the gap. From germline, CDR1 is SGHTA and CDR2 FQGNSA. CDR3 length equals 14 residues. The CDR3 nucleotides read TGTGCCAGCAGCTTAGACGGGACTGGAAACACCATATATTTT. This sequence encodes CASSLDGTGNTIYF.

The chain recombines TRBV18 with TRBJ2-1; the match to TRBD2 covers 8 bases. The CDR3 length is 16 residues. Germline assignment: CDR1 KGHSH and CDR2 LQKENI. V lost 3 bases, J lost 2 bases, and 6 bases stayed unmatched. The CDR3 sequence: CASSPPGTRPYNEQFF. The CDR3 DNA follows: TGTGCCAGCTCACCTCCCGGGACTAGGCCCTACAATGAGCAGTTCTTC.

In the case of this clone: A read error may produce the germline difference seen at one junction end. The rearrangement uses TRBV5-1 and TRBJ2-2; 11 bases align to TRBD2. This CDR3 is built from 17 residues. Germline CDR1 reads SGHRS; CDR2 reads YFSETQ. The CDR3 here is CASTLTSGAPGSGELFF. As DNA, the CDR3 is TGCGCCAGCACCTTGACTAGCGGGGCCCCGGGGTCCGGGGAGCTGTTTTTT. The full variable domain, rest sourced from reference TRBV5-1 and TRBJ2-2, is KAGVTQTPRYLIKTRGQQVTLSCSPISGHRSVSWYQQTPGQGLQFLFEYFSETQRNKGNFPGRFSGRQFSNSRSEMNVSTLELGDSALYLCASTLTSGAPGSGELFFGEGSRLTVL.

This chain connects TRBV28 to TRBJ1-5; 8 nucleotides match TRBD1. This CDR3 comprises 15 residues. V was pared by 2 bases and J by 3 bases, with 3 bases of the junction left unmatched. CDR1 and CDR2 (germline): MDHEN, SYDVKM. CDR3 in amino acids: CASSLQGALNQPQHF. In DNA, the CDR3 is TGTGCCAGCAGTTTACAGGGGGCCCTCAATCAGCCCCAGCATTTT.

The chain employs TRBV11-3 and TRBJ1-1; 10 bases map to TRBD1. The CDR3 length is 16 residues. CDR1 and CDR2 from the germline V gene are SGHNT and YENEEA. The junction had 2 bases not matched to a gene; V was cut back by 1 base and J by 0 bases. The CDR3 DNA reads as TGTGCCAGCAGCTTAGGGGGGACAGGGGTGAACACTGAAGCTTTCTTT. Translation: CASSLGGTGVNTEAFF.

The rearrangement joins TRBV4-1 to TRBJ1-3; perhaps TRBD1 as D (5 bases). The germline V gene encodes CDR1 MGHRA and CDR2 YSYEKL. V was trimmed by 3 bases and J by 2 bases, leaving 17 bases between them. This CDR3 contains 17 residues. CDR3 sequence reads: CASSQGGGAGPGNTIYF. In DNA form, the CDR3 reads TGCGCCAGCAGCCAGGGGGGGGGTGCGGGCCCTGGAAACACCATATATTTT.

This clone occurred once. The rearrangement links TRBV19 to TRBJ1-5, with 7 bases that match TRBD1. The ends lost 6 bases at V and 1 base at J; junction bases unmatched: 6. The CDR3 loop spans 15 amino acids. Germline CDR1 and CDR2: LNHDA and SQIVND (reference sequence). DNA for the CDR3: TGTGCCAGTAGCAAAACAGGGGAGAGCAATCAGCCCCAGCATTTT. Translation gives CASSKTGESNQPQHF.

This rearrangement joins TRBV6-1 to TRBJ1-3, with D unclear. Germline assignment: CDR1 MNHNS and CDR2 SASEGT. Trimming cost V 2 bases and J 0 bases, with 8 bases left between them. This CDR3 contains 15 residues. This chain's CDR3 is CASSEPRLSGNTIYF. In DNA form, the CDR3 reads TGTGCCAGCAGTGAACCCAGGCTCTCTGGAAACACCATATATTTT.

The CDR3: CASKKGHSGANVLTF. CDR3 nucleotide sequence: TGTGCCAGTAAGAAGGGGCACTCTGGGGCCAACGTCCTGACTTTC. The rearrangement uses TRBV19 and TRBJ2-6; tentatively, D is TRBD1 (5 bases). V lost 7 bases, J lost 0 bases, and 10 bases lay in between. The CDR3 runs to 15 residues. Per germline, CDR1 LNHDA and CDR2 SQIVND (reference sequence).

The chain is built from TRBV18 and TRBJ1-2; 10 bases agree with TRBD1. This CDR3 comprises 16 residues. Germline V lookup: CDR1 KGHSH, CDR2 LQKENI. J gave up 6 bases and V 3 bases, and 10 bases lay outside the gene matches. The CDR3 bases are TGTGCCAGCTCACCCCAGCCCCGGGACAGGGGTAATGGCTACACCTTC. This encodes CASSPQPRDRGNGYTF.

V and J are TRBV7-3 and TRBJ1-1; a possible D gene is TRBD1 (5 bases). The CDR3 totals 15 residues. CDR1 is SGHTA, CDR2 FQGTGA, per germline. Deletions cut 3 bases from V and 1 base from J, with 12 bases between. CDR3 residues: CASSLDPDRNTEAFF. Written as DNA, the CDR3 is TGTGCCAGCAGCTTGGACCCCGACAGGAACACTGAAGCTTTCTTT. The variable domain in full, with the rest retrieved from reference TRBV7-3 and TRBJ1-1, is GAGVSQTPSNKVTEKGKYVELRCDPISGHTALYWYRQSLGQGPEFLIYFQGTGAADDSGLPNDRFFAVRPEGSVSTLKIQRTERGDSAVYLCASSLDPDRNTEAFFGQGTRLTVV.

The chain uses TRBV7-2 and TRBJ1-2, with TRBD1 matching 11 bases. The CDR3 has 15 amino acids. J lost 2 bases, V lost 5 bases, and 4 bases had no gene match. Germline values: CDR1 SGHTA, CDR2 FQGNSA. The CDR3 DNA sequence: TGTGCCAGCAGCCCCTGGACAGGGGGCAACTATGGCTACACCTTC. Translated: CASSPWTGGNYGYTF.

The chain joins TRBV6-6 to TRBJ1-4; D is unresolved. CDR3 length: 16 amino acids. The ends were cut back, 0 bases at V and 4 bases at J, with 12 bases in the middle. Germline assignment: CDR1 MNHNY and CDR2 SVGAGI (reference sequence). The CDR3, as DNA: TGTGCCAGCAGTTACTCGACTGTTAATGATAATGAAAAACTGTTTTTT. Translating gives CASSYSTVNDNEKLFF.

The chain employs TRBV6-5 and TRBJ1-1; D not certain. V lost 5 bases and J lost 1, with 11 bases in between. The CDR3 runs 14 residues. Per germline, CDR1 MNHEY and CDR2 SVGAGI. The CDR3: CASSALFGNTEAFF. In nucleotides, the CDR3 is TGTGCCAGCAGTGCCCTATTTGGGAACACTGAAGCTTTCTTT.